This TCR beta chain was captured by sequencing in a study of Graves' ophthalmopathy and Graves' hyperthyroidism. Study-level information: Ahead of any treatment, peripheral blood was obtained at the initial diagnosis.

Study-wide findings and caveats: Most expanded thyroid clonotypes above 0.001 frequency also appeared in blood. The model's ophthalmopathy progression predictions had just under 71% sensitivity and 72.22% specificity.

The study amplified TCR beta CDR3 regions using RNA transcripts. First-round RT-PCR employed HTBI primers, with a second-round multiplex PCR after it. TCRdb reanalysed the multiplex PCR reads using MiXCR and keeps one entry per CDR3 protein. The sample has hundreds of thousands of distinct CDR3 sequences; over 40% are singletons. This clonotype was seen repeatedly, ten times or more. Its antigen is currently unknown. Having ophthalmopathy, the donors showed moderate-to-severe activity, CAS ≥3 and NOSPECS ≥4, with disease lasting under 3 months. CDR3 length equals 16 residues. The V end lost 6 bases, the J end lost 4 bases, and 24 bases lay between the germline ends. Germline lookup yields CDR1 SQVTM and CDR2 ANQGSEA.

V usage is TRBV29-1 and J usage is TRBJ1-1; possible D gene TRBD1, 6 bases. This receptor was taken from an adult man with Graves' ophthalmopathy. The sample comprised peripheral blood. DNA for the CDR3: TGCAGCGTGGGGTCCCGGGACACTTTAGGCATCACTGAAGCTTTCTTT. Its protein is CSVGSRDTLGITEAFF.